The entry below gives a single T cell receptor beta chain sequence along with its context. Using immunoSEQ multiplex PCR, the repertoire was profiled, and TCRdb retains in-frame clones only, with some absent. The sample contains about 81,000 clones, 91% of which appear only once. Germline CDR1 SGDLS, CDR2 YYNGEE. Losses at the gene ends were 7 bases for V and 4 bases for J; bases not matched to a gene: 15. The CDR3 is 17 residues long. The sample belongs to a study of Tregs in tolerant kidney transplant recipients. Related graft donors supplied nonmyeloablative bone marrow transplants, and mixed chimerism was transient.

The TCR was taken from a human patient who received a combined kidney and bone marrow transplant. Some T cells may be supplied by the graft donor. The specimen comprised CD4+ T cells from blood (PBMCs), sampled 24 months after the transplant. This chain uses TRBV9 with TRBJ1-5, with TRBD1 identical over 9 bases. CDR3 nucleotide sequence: TGTGCCAGCTATACCGGGACAGGGAATTCTGGAAATCAGCCCCAGCATTTT. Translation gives CASYTGTGNSGNQPQHF.